This T cell receptor beta chain was recorded in a study of OX40 agonist ivuxolimab in advanced cancers. In the study overall: Partial response was recorded in three patients: one hepatocellular carcinoma and two cutaneous melanoma cases. Findings and limits, study-wide: Normalized T-cell clonal expansion was also low in some nonresponders. CD8+ T cells showed, on average, more clonal expansion than CD4+ cells.

Autoimmune disease history or systemic immunosuppression barred patients. In the case of this clone: Its antigen is unidentified.

CDR1 and CDR2 (germline): SGHTA, FQGNSA. The CDR3 extends over 16 amino acids. Trimming took 2 bases from V and 13 from J, leaving 26 bases between them. Libraries were prepared by immunoSEQ multiplex PCR; TCRdb keeps only in-frame clonotypes and omits some of them. The table records under 25,000 clones, 78% of them present only once. V is TRBV7-2 and J is TRBJ2-5; weak D call: TRBD2 (6 bases). The input for sequencing was CD4+ or CD8+ T cells sorted from blood, taken in a trial of the OX40 agonist ivuxolimab. This clonotype was sampled from an adult with an advanced solid tumor such as melanoma, head and neck, liver or kidney cancer. The chain's CDR3 is CASSLWAGTAFPPPYF. CDR3 bases: TGTGCCAGCAGCTTATGGGCCGGGACTGCCTTTCCCCCCCCGTACTTC.